One and the same sample provided the 7 T cell receptor beta chains below, sequenced in a study of blood T cell repertoires in COVID-19. TCRdb keeps only in-frame clones here, not all; method: immunoSEQ multiplex PCR. Seen here are 93,000 or so clones, roughly 90% observed once, and the top ten hold approximately 17%. The sequenced material came from peripheral blood. The receptors derive from a woman aged 80 or over in a cohort sampled during active COVID-19.

The chain carries TRBV12-3 or TRBV12-4 and TRBJ1-2; D is uncertain. The germline V and J ends were trimmed by 3 bases and 0 bases, with 5 bases remaining between them. CDR3 length equals 13 residues. This CDR3 reads CASSLAANYGYTF. The CDR3 DNA follows: TGTGCCAGCAGTTTGGCAGCTAACTATGGCTACACCTTC.

The chain carries TRBV19 and TRBJ1-1; D not resolved. Trimming stripped 2 bases from V and 1 base from J, with 11 bases between. The CDR3 is 15 residues long. CDR1 and CDR2 from the germline V gene are LNHDA and SQIVND (reference sequence). CDR3 DNA sequence: TGTGCCAGTAGTATACGGAGGGCGGGGAACACTGAAGCTTTCTTT. Translating it yields CASSIRRAGNTEAFF.

This sequence joins TRBV19 and TRBJ2-7; 11 bases match TRBD1. Germline assignment: CDR1 LNHDA and CDR2 SQIVND (reference sequence). Losses at the gene ends were 4 bases for V and 0 bases for J; bases not matched to a gene: 8. CDR3 size: 17 residues. The CDR3 DNA reads TGTGCCAGTAGTAGAATCCGGGACAGGGGGACCTCCTACGAGCAGTACTTC. Amino acids: CASSRIRDRGTSYEQYF.

V and J are TRBV5-1 and TRBJ2-3, with D tentatively TRBD1 (6 bases). The CDR3 sequence is 14 residues long. The V and J ends lost 4 bases and 3 bases respectively, with 12 bases between them. The germline CDR1 and CDR2 sequences are SGHRS and YFSETQ. CDR3 sequence (DNA): TGCGCCAGCAGCACGGGACACGATACAGATACGCAGTATTTT. Its protein product is CASSTGHDTDTQYF.

The chain recombines TRBV18 with TRBJ1-2; no clear D. The germline V gene encodes CDR1 KGHSH and CDR2 LQKENI. The CDR3 loop spans 14 amino acids. Trimming shortened V by 2 bases and J by 2 bases, and 9 bases separated the two germline ends. In nucleotides, the CDR3 is TGTGCCAGCTCACCAAAGGAGACGAACTATGGCTACACCTTC. Encoded protein: CASSPKETNYGYTF.

CDR3: CASSQVYTTSGELFF. The CDR3 DNA follows: TGTGCCAGCAGCCAAGTGTACACTACGAGCGGGGAGCTGTTTTTT. The chain employs TRBV3-1 (or the pseudogene TRBV3-2) and TRBJ2-2, with D hard to call. With 1 base removed from V and 7 bases from J, the gap between germline ends came to 13 bases. The germline V gene encodes CDR1 LGHDT and CDR2 YNNKEL (reference sequence). The CDR3 spans 15 residues.

The chain couples TRBV7-3 to TRBJ2-2; TRBD2 matches 7 bases. Trimming took 5 bases from V and 4 from J; bases not matched to a gene: 7. From germline, CDR1 is SGHTA and CDR2 FQGTGA. The CDR3 has 15 residues. CDR3 bases: TGTGCCAGCAGCCCCCCTGGCGGGGGCACCGGGGAGCTGTTTTTT. It encodes CASSPPGGGTGELFF.